This T cell receptor beta chain is drawn from a study of graft-versus-host responses after intestinal transplantation. Study background: Recipients had multivisceral, liver-intestinal, or isolated intestinal transplants. Induction using anti-thymocyte globulin, followed by tacrolimus and steroids for roughly 3 years, was given to all recipients.

Sequencing used immunoSEQ multiplex PCR; TCRdb keeps in-frame clones, though not all of them. The data show tens of thousands of clones, 85% to 90% seen once. V lost 3 bases, J lost 8 bases, and 15 bases lay in between. Per the germline V gene, CDR1 is MNHEY and CDR2 is SMNVEV (reference sequence). The CDR3 runs to 14 residues. Concerning this clone: Its antigen remains unidentified.

Whole-study results and caveats: Recipient marrow showed GvH clones, some seen first in ileum or blood.

The receptor comes from a human donor who received an intestinal transplant. The chain combines TRBV27 with TRBJ2-3; no clear D gene. The sample consisted of unstimulated CD4+ T cells sorted from spleen or lymph node cells, taken before intestinal transplant. The CDR3 region is CASSFGDLSGTQYF. The CDR3 nucleotides read TGTGCCAGCAGTTTCGGAGATTTGAGTGGTACGCAGTATTTT.